These T cell receptor beta chains were read from a single sample in a study of cytomegalovirus exposure and HLA in healthy donors. Sequencing was performed with immunoSEQ multiplex PCR; in TCRdb, only in-frame clones are kept and a portion is missing. In the table there are about 190,000 clones, 70% to 80% of which are singletons. The specimen sequenced was PBMCs. The receptors derive from a woman in her thirties in good health and CMV-seropositive. CDR3s include the opening cysteine and the closing phenylalanine or tryptophan. The D gene is left open where the match is weak. Where a row states a size, it is once, few, many or the class of an expanded clone; other rows omit it.

d_gene	v_gene	abundance	j_gene	CDR3aa	CDR3nt
NA	TRBV19	few	TRBJ2-1	CASKGGPRQFF	TGTGCCAGTAAGGGGGGGCCAAGGCAGTTCTTC
TRBD1	TRBV28	NA	TRBJ1-3	CASSSDRAHPSGNTIYF	TGTGCCAGCAGCTCAGACAGGGCCCACCCCTCTGGAAACACCATATATTTT
TRBD1	TRBV6-5	NA	TRBJ1-2	CASRQRGTGAIGTF	TGTGCCAGCAGACAGCGAGGGACAGGCGCCATAGGCACCTTC
TRBD1	TRBV19	NA	TRBJ2-2	CASRDRATGELFF	TGTGCCAGTAGGGACAGGGCCACCGGGGAGCTGTTTTTT
NA	TRBV23-1	NA	TRBJ2-2	CASRRGSGTFSTGELFF	TGCGCCAGCAGACGAGGATCCGGGACATTCAGCACCGGGGAGCTGTTTTTT
NA	TRBV28	NA	TRBJ1-1	CASSPNRGHWNTEAFF	TGTGCCAGCAGCCCCAACCGCGGACATTGGAACACTGAAGCTTTCTTT
NA	TRBV6-6	NA	TRBJ1-1	CASSSQYNTEAFF	TGTGCCAGCAGTTCCCAGTACAACACTGAAGCTTTCTTT
TRBD2	TRBV11-2	NA	TRBJ2-2	CASSSTSGGTGELFF	TGTGCCAGCAGCTCTACTAGCGGTGGGACCGGGGAGCTGTTTTTT
TRBD2	TRBV29-1	NA	TRBJ2-2	CSVLAGGYTGELFF	TGCAGCGTTCTAGCGGGGGGGTACACCGGGGAGCTGTTTTTT
NA	TRBV19	once	TRBJ2-7	CASSIADSTYEQYF	TGTGCCAGTAGTATAGCTGACAGTACCTACGAGCAGTACTTC
TRBD1	TRBV6-5	NA	TRBJ2-3	CASSYRGQSLTDTQYF	TGTGCCAGCAGTTATCGGGGACAGTCACTCACAGATACGCAGTATTTT
TRBD1	TRBV2	NA	TRBJ1-2	CASSQRGQGGRLGSNYGYTF	TGTGCCAGCAGTCAAAGGGGGCAGGGCGGGCGTCTTGGATCTAACTATGGCTACACCTTC
NA	TRBV15	NA	TRBJ2-2	CATSRDSPNTGELFF	TGTGCCACCAGCAGGGACAGTCCTAACACCGGGGAGCTGTTTTTT
NA	TRBV10-3	NA	TRBJ2-7	CAISQTYEQYF	TGTGCCATCAGTCAAACCTACGAGCAGTACTTC
TRBD2	TRBV2	NA	TRBJ2-5	CASSHSPRSGRGQETQYF	TGTGCCAGCAGCCATTCTCCCCGTTCAGGGAGGGGCCAAGAGACCCAGTACTTC
NA	TRBV18	NA	TRBJ1-1	CASSRDRTNTEAFF	TGTGCCAGCTCGCGGGACCGTACAAACACTGAAGCTTTCTTT
NA	TRBV6-1	NA	TRBJ1-5	CASSTGPWQPQHF	TGTGCCAGCAGTACAGGGCCCTGGCAGCCCCAGCATTTT
TRBD1	TRBV5-1	NA	TRBJ2-3	CASSLGDRGWTDTQYF	TGCGCCAGCAGCTTGGGCGACAGGGGTTGGACAGATACGCAGTATTTT
NA	TRBV19	NA	TRBJ2-5	CASSTLLRRETQYF	TGTGCCAGTAGTACCCTCCTGAGGCGAGAGACCCAGTACTTC
TRBD1	TRBV4-3	NA	TRBJ1-2	CASSQDYRGGGAGYTF	TGCGCCAGCAGCCAAGATTACAGGGGCGGGGGGGCAGGCTACACCTTC
TRBD2	TRBV29-1	NA	TRBJ2-5	CSGGTSGYQETQYF	TGCAGCGGGGGGACTAGCGGGTACCAAGAGACCCAGTACTTC
TRBD1	TRBV5-4	NA	TRBJ1-2	CASSLGFIQGPLNYGYTF	TGTGCCAGCAGCTTGGGCTTCATACAGGGGCCTCTTAACTATGGCTACACCTTC
NA	TRBV7-9	few	TRBJ2-3	CASSLRGWGDTQYF	TGTGCCAGCAGCTTACGGGGGTGGGGAGATACGCAGTATTTT
TRBD2	TRBV15	once	TRBJ2-3	CATSTGTSGSTDTQYF	TGTGCCACCAGCACAGGGACTAGCGGATCCACAGATACGCAGTATTTT
NA	TRBV10-3	NA	TRBJ1-4	CAISDGLGGAEKLFF	TGTGCCATCAGTGACGGTTTAGGGGGGGCGGAAAAACTGTTTTTT
TRBD1	TRBV27	NA	TRBJ1-5	CASRITGGVIQPQHF	TGTGCCAGCAGAATCACAGGGGGCGTCATTCAGCCCCAGCATTTT
TRBD1	TRBV28	NA	TRBJ1-2	CASLRRGLRGYTF	TGTGCCAGCCTCAGGAGGGGGCTGAGAGGCTACACCTTC
NA	TRBV28	NA	TRBJ2-5	CASSLIGSRGETQYF	TGTGCCAGCAGTTTGATCGGGAGTCGTGGCGAGACCCAGTACTTC
NA	TRBV29-1	NA	TRBJ2-1	CSITPTFQFDRSSYNEQFF	TGCAGCATAACTCCTACCTTCCAGTTCGACAGGAGCTCCTACAATGAGCAGTTCTTC
NA	TRBV25-1	NA	TRBJ2-7	CASSLRAGPYEQYF	TGTGCCAGCAGTCTTAGAGCGGGTCCCTACGAGCAGTACTTC
NA	TRBV7-9	NA	TRBJ1-2	CASSFSNGYTF	TGTGCCAGCAGCTTCAGTAATGGCTACACCTTC
TRBD2	TRBV4-1	NA	TRBJ2-2	CASSQGRASGNTGELFF	TGCGCCAGCAGCCAAGGGAGGGCTAGCGGGAACACCGGGGAGCTGTTTTTT
TRBD2	TRBV11-3	NA	TRBJ2-1	CASSPGTSGSGYNEQFF	TGTGCCAGCAGCCCTGGGACTAGCGGGAGCGGGTACAATGAGCAGTTCTTC
NA	TRBV5-4	few	TRBJ1-1	CASGSSVQQAEAFF	TGTGCCAGCGGGTCCTCCGTCCAGCAGGCCGAAGCTTTCTTT
NA	TRBV29-1	NA	TRBJ2-3	CSVDSAGEADTQYF	TGCAGCGTTGACAGCGCCGGAGAGGCAGATACGCAGTATTTT